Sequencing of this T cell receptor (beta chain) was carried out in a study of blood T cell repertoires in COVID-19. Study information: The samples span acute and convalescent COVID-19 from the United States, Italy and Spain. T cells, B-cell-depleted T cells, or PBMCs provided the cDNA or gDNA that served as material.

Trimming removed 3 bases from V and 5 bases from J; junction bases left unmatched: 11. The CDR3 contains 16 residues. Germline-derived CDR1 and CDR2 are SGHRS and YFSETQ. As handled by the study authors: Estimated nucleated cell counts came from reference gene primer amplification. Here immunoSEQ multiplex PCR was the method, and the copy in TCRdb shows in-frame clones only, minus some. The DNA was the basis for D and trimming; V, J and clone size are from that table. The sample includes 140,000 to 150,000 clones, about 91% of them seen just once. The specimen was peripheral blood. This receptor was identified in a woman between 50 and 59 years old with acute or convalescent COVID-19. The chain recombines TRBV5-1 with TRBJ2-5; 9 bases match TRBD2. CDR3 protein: CASSYLAGGLGETQYF. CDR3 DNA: TGCGCCAGCAGCTACTTGGCGGGAGGGCTGGGGGAGACCCAGTACTTC. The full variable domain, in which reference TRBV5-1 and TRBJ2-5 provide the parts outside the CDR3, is KAGVTQTPRYLIKTRGQQVTLSCSPISGHRSVSWYQQTPGQGLQFLFEYFSETQRNKGNFPGRFSGRQFSNSRSEMNVSTLELGDSALYLCASSYLAGGLGETQYFGPGTRLLVL.